This T cell receptor beta chain came from a study of shared clonotypes between healthy human individuals. The CDR3 is made up of 13 amino acids. Germline V CDR1 and CDR2: SQVTM, ANQGSEA. Trimming cost V 7 bases and J 1 base; bases outside gene matches: 7. Findings and caveats of the study: Non-shared clonotypes displayed generation probabilities falling below those of clonotypes present in all four donors.

Worth noting for this clone: The antigen is unknown.

As defined, naive CD8 cells were CD45RO-negative and positively selected for CCR7, with terminally differentiated effector memory CD45RA+ cells excluded. Among the donors, all were Caucasian adults who lived in Nashville, Tennessee. Libraries were prepared by immunoSEQ multiplex PCR; TCRdb keeps only in-frame clonotypes and omits some of them. The sample holds about 2.2 million clones, about 92% seen once. Sequenced input: naive CD8+ T cells from PBMCs. This TCR came from a man aged 18-30 years in good health. Some clones in this sample may be carry-over from other donors' samples. The chain joins TRBV29-1 to TRBJ2-7; 7 bases align to TRBD1. The CDR3 DNA is TGCAGCGCTACTCGGGACAGATCCTACGAGCAGTACTTC. Amino acids: CSATRDRSYEQYF.